What follows describes a single T cell receptor beta chain. This clonotype showed up many times. It lacks a known antigen. Base-call qualities are not available, and no considerably larger clone is one nucleotide away. Libraries of naive CD8 T cells were generated from about 20,000 to 1,000,000 sorted cells, with 10%, 30% or 50% of the purified RNA used. Naive CD8 T cells, defined as CD8+CD4-CCR7+CD45RA+, were FACS-sorted into RLT Plus buffer on a BD FACSAria II. Approximately eleven TCR copies' worth of Jurkat RNA were spiked into roughly 18,000-1,000,000 naive CD8 T cell samples to test detection sensitivity. Enrichment of CD8 T cells was done with RosetteSep CD8+ T Cell Enrichment Cocktail plus Ficoll-Paque, and ACK red cell lysis came afterward. This sample is part of a study of molecular identifiers for immune sequencing clone quantification (dated by TCRdb to 2017 to 2018). Background for the entire study: For a replicate experiment, RNA from around 20,000 or 100,000 naive CD8 T cells was divided into five aliquots, of which four were sequenced. CD8 T cells were used in a methods study to benchmark molecular-identifier clustering-based TCR repertoire sequencing (MIDCIRS) and TCR RNA copy counting. The paper as a whole reports these results and caveats: In CMV-specific effector cells, clones with more than 20 RNA copies accounted for over 99% of molecules, whereas in naive cells such clones accounted for under 1%. When barcode sub-clustering was not used, chimeric consensus sequences inflated TCR diversity, with chimeras reaching as high as 47%. The naive libraries included spiked-in Jurkat TCR RNA (about ten copies' worth), and this RNA is not part of the donor repertoire. Spiked-in Jurkat TCR RNA equal to a single cell's worth was reported to be detectable even within one million naive CD8 T cells. Highly expanded clone sizes could be underestimated because identical TCR molecules may share a barcode. Modeling indicated around 2.7 TCR RNA copies recovered per cell, compared with around 9.8 by digital PCR, which implies a capture efficiency of 25% to 35%.

CDR1 and CDR2 were assigned from the germline V gene as SQVTM and ANQGSEA. The CDR3 holds 9 amino acids from the cysteine to the phenylalanine. Only the CDR3 DNA is retained, 27 bases long and in frame from the first base. V loses 6 bases, J loses 11 bases, and the germline ends lie 10 bases apart. To prepare the library, PCR was applied. This sample was sequenced with a NextSeq 500. Bulk TCR libraries were prepared as previously described, using TCR primers listed in Table S5. Purification of total RNA was performed with the Qiagen AllPrep DNA/RNA kit. Reads from multiple sequencing runs of the same library were pooled before analysis. The authors' pipeline ran thus. Reads were retained only if the reads had an exact TCR constant sequence, and the retained reads were trimmed to 150 nt and grouped according to their 12-nt molecular barcodes. Reads within each barcode group were sub-clustered using a 15% Levenshtein threshold, and quality-weighted consensus sequences were constructed for each RNA molecule. Non-functional sequences were removed, as were lower-count sequences one edit away from another. On the basis of fitting two negative binomial distributions, barcode sub-clusters with fewer than 20% of the maximum read count were discarded. Starting from the raw public reads, TCRdb applied fastp trimming at Q25, assembled clones with MiXCR and retained in-frame beta chains. Each entry merges the rows of one CDR3 protein and shows their most common DNA and genes. TCRdb's processing, not the authors' own work, is the source of the V and J calls. The sample includes around 480,000 distinct CDR3 sequences, with around 23% observed a single time. The ten largest make up approximately 0.76% of the sample.

This chain is built from TRBV29-1 and TRBJ1-1; the D gene identity is not certain. The sequence was collected from a human donor in good health. Some libraries in this study had Jurkat cell RNA spiked in. Material: naive CD8+ T cells from blood, with Jurkat cell RNA spiked in. This specimen's cell subset or site label, per the study, means: FACS-sorted CD8+CD4-CCR7+CD45RA+ naive T cells. The CDR3 protein sequence reads: CSVGSYAFF. The DNA is TGCAGCGTGGGTTCTTATGCTTTCTTT.